This TCR beta chain came from a study of T cells in Graves' hyperthyroidism and ophthalmopathy. This clonotype appeared many times. Its antigen is not identified. TCR beta CDR3 regions were amplified from RNA transcripts. The HTBI primer set drove a first-round RT-PCR of the TCR CDR3. Each CDR3 protein gets one entry after TCRdb re-called the multiplex PCR reads with MiXCR. The data show 700,000 to 950,000 distinct CDR3 sequences, with 30% to 40% seen just once and less than 40% held by the top ten. Study-wide points: In validation, the model predicted ophthalmopathy. These predictions came a median roughly six months before onset.

The germline V gene has CDR1 SGHTA and CDR2 FQGNSA. Trimming stripped 6 bases from V and 5 bases from J, with 16 bases between. CDR3 length: 15 residues. The study left out patients who had uncontrolled infection, other autoimmune disease, pregnancy or lactation. Together with thyroid ultrasound, orbital computed tomography, serum thyroxine and TRAb, clinical symptoms were used for diagnoses. The J gene is TRBJ1-4, the V gene TRBV7-2; D uncertain. The clonotype comes from a woman aged 40 to 50 with Graves' hyperthyroidism. Sequencing was done on a sample of blood. CDR3: CASSRYQPSNEKLFF. The CDR3 DNA reads TGTGCCAGCAGTCGATACCAACCCTCGAATGAAAAACTGTTTTTT.